Shown below are 13 T cell receptor beta chains from a single sample sequenced in a study of human T cells and chemical hapten exposure. TCRdb re-called the RACE reads through MiXCR, storing one row per CDR3 protein. The sample contains about 98,000 distinct CDR3 sequences, 10% to 14% of which appear only once. The time point here: pre-sensitization, week 0. This sample's treatment: therapeutic diphenylcyclopropenone sensitization with weekly scalp DPC. The sample here was whole blood, taken in connection with sensitization to the hapten diphenylcyclopropenone (DPC). The receptors shown here come from a woman in her sixties or seventies with alopecia areata. Some clones in this sample may be carry-over from other donors' samples.

This clonotype turned up a few times. The chain links TRBV20-1 to TRBJ2-1; D unclear. The CDR3 totals 14 residues. Trimming took 3 bases from V and 0 from J, leaving 9 bases between them. Germline-derived CDR1 and CDR2 are DFQATT and SNEGSKA (reference sequence). CDR3 in amino acids: CSASIYTSYNEQFF. CDR3 DNA sequence: TGCAGTGCTAGTATCTACACCTCCTACAATGAGCAGTTCTTC.

This clonotype came up a few times. V is TRBV7-9 and J is TRBJ1-2; 8 bases are a match to TRBD1. Trimming removed 2 bases from V and 6 bases from J; junction bases left unmatched: 2. The CDR3 spans 13 residues. From germline, CDR1 is SEHNR and CDR2 FQNEAQ (reference sequence). CDR3 sequence: CASSLQGADGYTF. The CDR3 DNA reads TGTGCCAGCAGCTTACAGGGGGCCGATGGCTACACCTTC.

This clonotype was detected many times. Lacking the conserved final phenylalanine or tryptophan, this CDR3 likely reflects a read error. The DNA is left out, because the CDR3 cannot be placed on it with certainty; the CDR3 is given as TCRdb lists it. The chain is built from TRBV19 and TRBJ1-2; TRBD1 was called by the table and not checked on the DNA. CDR1 and CDR2 from the germline V gene are LNHDA and SQIVND (reference sequence). The CDR3 comprises 12 residues, both ends counted. The CDR3 sequence: CASSSNGGTYHL.

This chain connects TRBV2 to TRBJ2-2, with D uncertain. The V and J ends lost 4 bases and 0 bases respectively, with 9 bases between them. Germline V lookup: CDR1 SNHLY, CDR2 FYNNEI. The CDR3 loop spans 15 amino acids. CDR3 coding DNA: TGTGCCAGCAGTGGACGAGACCCGAACACCGGGGAGCTGTTTTTT. Amino acid sequence: CASSGRDPNTGELFF.

The rearrangement links TRBV4-1 to TRBJ2-7; TRBD1 might be the D (6 bases). The CDR3 extends over 13 amino acids. The ends were cut back, 6 bases at V and 5 bases at J, with 14 bases in the middle. Germline lookup yields CDR1 MGHRA and CDR2 YSYEKL. CDR3 loop: CASSSYRAHEQYF. The CDR3 DNA sequence: TGCGCCAGCAGTTCTTACAGGGCCCACGAGCAGTACTTC.

This clonotype has a count of ten or more. The genes are TRBV6-1 and TRBJ1-6; 7 positions agree with TRBD1. Germline assignment: CDR1 MNHNS and CDR2 SASEGT. CDR3 length: 15 residues. With V trimmed by 9 bases and J by 6 bases, 11 bases remained unmatched. This CDR3 reads CASRGGGLSNSPLHF. DNA of the CDR3: TGTGCCAGTCGAGGGGGCGGGTTGAGTAATTCACCCCTCCACTTT.

In nucleotides, the CDR3 is TGCAGCGGAGATCCGGGACAGGGAACTGAAGCTTTCTTT. Translated: CSGDPGQGTEAFF. The chain combines TRBV29-1 with TRBJ1-1; 9 bases map to TRBD1. Trimming removed 7 bases from V and 5 bases from J; junction bases left unmatched: 8. CDR3 length: 13 amino acids. CDR1 and CDR2 (germline): SQVTM, ANQGSEA.

In this sample, this clonotype turned up a few times. The chain recombines TRBV5-5 with TRBJ2-1; 7 nucleotides agree with TRBD2. This CDR3 has 14 residues. CDR1 and CDR2 (germline): SGHKS, YYEKEE (reference sequence). The V and J ends lost 3 bases and 4 bases, in that order; junction bases with no gene match: 4. The CDR3 spells CASSSSGGYNEQFF. The CDR3 DNA reads TGTGCCAGCAGCTCGTCGGGAGGATACAATGAGCAGTTCTTC.

CDR3 nucleotide sequence: TGTGCCAGCAGCGCGACAGGGGGCGCGACTGAAGCTTTCTTT. Translating gives CASSATGGATEAFF. The chain carries TRBV7-3 and TRBJ1-1; TRBD1 agrees at 10 bases. The CDR3 covers 14 residues. Trimming took 5 bases from V and 5 from J; bases not matched to a gene: 5. Germline-derived CDR1 and CDR2 are SGHTA and FQGTGA.

The chain employs TRBV11-2 and TRBJ1-2; TRBD1 might be the D (6 bases). In germline, CDR1 is SGHAT, CDR2 FQNNGV. The CDR3 sequence is 14 residues long. The germline V and J ends were trimmed by 4 bases and 2 bases, with 11 bases remaining between them. Here the CDR3 reads CASSSTGTNYGYTF. As DNA, the CDR3 is TGTGCCAGCAGCTCTACCGGGACAAACTATGGCTACACCTTC.

This clonotype was seen repeatedly, ten times or more. The gene calls are TRBV30 and TRBJ2-5; D is possibly TRBD1 (5 bases). With 2 bases removed from V and 0 bases from J, the gap between germline ends came to 13 bases. CDR1 and CDR2 (germline): GTSNPN, SVGIG (reference sequence). The CDR3 is made up of 15 amino acids. Here the CDR3 DNA reads TGTGCCTGGAGTTTTGGGCAGGGCTACCAAGAGACCCAGTACTTC. Its protein is CAWSFGQGYQETQYF. Based on the CDR3 plus reference TRBV30 and TRBJ2-5, the full variable domain is SQTIHQWPATLVQPVGSPLSLECTVEGTSNPNLYWYRQAAGRGLQLLFYSVGIGQISSEVPQNLSASRPQDRQFILSSKKLLLSDSGFYLCAWSFGQGYQETQYFGPGTRLLVL.

This clonotype was counted between two and nine times. The J gene is TRBJ1-5, the V gene TRBV7-9; the D is unclear. V lost 0 bases and J lost 0, with 6 bases in between. This CDR3 comprises 15 residues. Looked up from germline, CDR1 is SEHNR and CDR2 is FQNEAQ (reference sequence). CDR3 protein: CASSLAFASNQPQHF. CDR3 nucleotides: TGTGCCAGCAGCTTAGCATTTGCTAGCAATCAGCCCCAGCATTTT.

This clonotype was seen a few times. The CDR3 region is CASSYSSGGAGEQFF. The CDR3 DNA follows: TGTGCCAGCAGTTACAGTAGCGGGGGGGCCGGTGAGCAGTTCTTC. The chain joins TRBV6-6 to TRBJ2-1; 11 bases are a match to TRBD2. Looked up from germline, CDR1 is MNHNY and CDR2 is SVGAGI (reference sequence). The CDR3 is 15 residues long. V was clipped by 2 bases and J by 9 bases; unmatched bases: 6.